This T cell receptor beta chain was identified during a study of cytomegalovirus exposure and HLA in healthy donors. Study results and caveats: TCR beta V- and J-gene trimming was later associated with a missense DCLRE1C variant. Fewer N-insertions than the approximately 700-donor mean were reportedly shown by an Asian-associated ancestry cluster in a later analysis. Prediction of most subjects' HLA-A and HLA-B alleles by TCR beta sequences was reportedly accurate.

The CDR3 length is 11 residues. Trimming pared 4 bases from V and 3 bases from J, leaving 3 bases between. The germline V gene encodes CDR1 SEHNR and CDR2 FQNEAQ (reference sequence). Amplification used 60 Vbeta primers and 13 Jbeta primers. Only in-frame clones appear in the TCRdb table, and some are missing; sequencing was by immunoSEQ multiplex PCR. Here the sample spans 65,000 to 95,000 clones, about 77% being singletons. All donors participated as healthy donors of bone marrow. A word on this clone: Its cognate antigen is unknown.

The chain is built from TRBV7-9 and TRBJ2-5; D remains unclear. The specimen was PBMCs. This TCR came from a man aged 45-65 years in good health and CMV-seronegative. CDR3 nucleotide sequence: TGTGCCAGCAGCTCAGAAGAGACCCAGTACTTC. As protein: CASSSEETQYF.